The clone carrying this T cell receptor (beta chain) was seen more than once but under ten times. These data originate in a study of beta chain features in type 1 diabetes. Study details: Across the samples, more than 85 million sorted cells were examined in total.

One heparinised blood draw averaging approximately 120 mL was given by each donor. Reverse transcribing all isolated RNA meant expressed TCRB transcripts were sequenced. This table comes from immunoSEQ multiplex PCR, and its TCRdb copy is limited to in-frame clones, with some not included. This sample yields a few hundred thousand clones, of which approximately 15% are seen a single time; 0.035% to 0.04% belongs to the top ten. Germline V CDR1 and CDR2: LGHNA, YNFKEQ. With 4 bases removed from V and 6 bases from J, the gap between germline ends came to 15 bases. The CDR3 sequence is 14 residues long.

The J gene is TRBJ1-1, the V gene TRBV4-2, with D maybe TRBD1 (5 bases). The TCR sequence derives from a man aged 25-45 years in good health. The sequencing input was naive CD4+ T cells from blood. The CDR3 region has the DNA TGTGCCAGCAGCCCTCTCGGGGCGCGCTCTGAAGCTTTCTTT. This encodes CASSPLGARSEAFF.